These 22 T cell receptor beta chains share one sample of origin, sequenced in a study of patients and donors after allogeneic stem cell transplantation. One entry per CDR3 protein, called by TCRdb with MiXCR from the RT-PCR reads. Of 150,000 to 200,000 distinct CDR3 sequences in the sample, 24% were seen once. The sample taken for sequencing was blood, either unsorted or a sorted T cell fraction (not recorded which). These receptors came from a human donor who was either an allogeneic HSCT recipient or a stem cell or donor lymphocyte infusion donor (not recorded which). It is not recorded whose cells these are; they may come from a transplant donor.

This clonotype was seen more than once but under ten times. This chain connects TRBV6-2 or TRBV6-3 to TRBJ1-5, with D possibly TRBD1 on 5 matching bases. V was pared by 8 bases and J by 4 bases, with 18 bases between. Germline CDR1 MNHEY, CDR2 SVGEGT. The length of the CDR3 is 15 residues. The CDR3 here is CASLPEWGRNQPQHF. Written as DNA, the CDR3 is TGTGCCAGCCTTCCGGAGTGGGGGAGGAATCAGCCCCAGCATTTT.

The CDR3 region has the DNA TGCAGTGCTAGAGATCTCGGAGTCTACTCGAAACAAGAGACCCAGTACTTC. Translated, it gives CSARDLGVYSKQETQYF. The chain carries TRBV20-1 and TRBJ2-5; no firm D call. Germline CDR1 DFQATT, CDR2 SNEGSKA (reference sequence). CDR3 length equals 17 residues. Deletions cut 0 bases from V and 2 bases from J, with 19 bases between.

A few counts support this clonotype. The rearrangement uses TRBV30 and TRBJ1-1; 9 bases fit TRBD1. This CDR3 has 14 amino acids. CDR1 and CDR2 from the germline V gene are GTSNPN and SVGIG (reference sequence). The DNA of the CDR3 is TGTGCGGCCCCCCGGACAGGGGATCACACTGAAGCTTTCTTT. Translated, it gives CAAPRTGDHTEAFF.

This clonotype has more than one count but fewer than ten. The CDR3: CASRGQDNYGYTF. The CDR3 DNA follows: TGTGCCAGCAGAGGGCAGGATAACTATGGCTACACCTTC. The rearrangement links TRBV28 to TRBJ1-2; D not resolved. V shed 6 bases and J shed 1 base, with 9 bases lying between them. Germline CDR1 MDHEN, CDR2 SYDVKM. The length of the CDR3 is 13 residues.

The CDR3 DNA follows: TGCTTACAGGGCCTCATGTGGATGACCCAGTACTTC. Its protein is CLQGLMWMTQYF. The J gene is TRBJ2-5, the V gene TRBV21-1; the tabulated D call, TRBD1, remains unverified against the DNA. TRBV21-1 is given as a pseudogene. The CDR3 sequence is 12 residues long.

This clonotype turned up a few times. This sequence joins TRBV5-1 and TRBJ2-4; no clear D gene. This CDR3 comprises 14 residues. From germline, CDR1 is SGHRS and CDR2 YFSETQ. Trimming stripped 0 bases from V and 2 bases from J, with 6 bases between. Here the CDR3 DNA reads TGCGCCAGCAGCTTGGGGGTTACCAAAAACATTCAGTACTTC. It codes for CASSLGVTKNIQYF. The entire variable domain, with the rest obtained from reference TRBV5-1 and TRBJ2-4, is as follows: KAGVTQTPRYLIKTRGQQVTLSCSPISGHRSVSWYQQTPGQGLQFLFEYFSETQRNKGNFPGRFSGRQFSNSRSEMNVSTLELGDSALYLCASSLGVTKNIQYFGAGTRLSVL.

This clonotype was observed many times. The chain employs TRBV27 and TRBJ1-3; no firm D call. Germline loops: CDR1 MNHEY, CDR2 SMNVEV (reference sequence). This CDR3 contains 15 residues. Trimming shortened V by 3 bases and J by 0 bases, and 9 bases separated the two germline ends. The CDR3 DNA is TGTGCCAGCAGTTTTAGGTTCTACTCTGGAAACACCATATATTTT. Its translation: CASSFRFYSGNTIYF.

This clonotype was seen a few times. This rearrangement joins TRBV6-5 to TRBJ2-7, with 13 bases lining up with TRBD2. Germline CDR1 MNHEY, CDR2 SVGAGI. This CDR3 is 15 amino acids long. V lost 7 bases, J lost 7 bases, and 10 bases stayed unmatched. The CDR3 reads CASTVGTSGNGEQYF. CDR3 bases: TGTGCCAGCACCGTCGGGACTAGCGGGAATGGAGAGCAGTACTTC.

This clonotype was detected only a few times. The rearrangement uses TRBV5-6 and TRBJ1-2; 9 nucleotides line up with TRBD1. Germline lookup yields CDR1 SGHDT and CDR2 YYEEEE. Trimming cost V 3 bases and J 8 bases; bases outside gene matches: 5. This CDR3 comprises 13 residues. CDR3 coding DNA: TGTGCCAGCAGCTGGACAGGGGCTGGCGGCTACACCTTC. Translation gives CASSWTGAGGYTF.

V and J are TRBV6-1 and TRBJ1-3, with D unresolved. With 2 bases removed from V and 3 bases from J, the gap between germline ends came to 14 bases. The CDR3 contains 16 residues. Germline lookup yields CDR1 MNHNS and CDR2 SASEGT. This CDR3 reads CASSEWAALGGNTIYF. The CDR3 DNA sequence: TGTGCCAGCAGTGAATGGGCAGCCCTGGGTGGAAACACCATATATTTT.

The V gene is TRBV12-3 or TRBV12-4, the J gene TRBJ1-2; no clear D gene. V was pared by 7 bases and J by 5 bases, with 17 bases between. The CDR3 sequence is 14 residues long. The CDR3 DNA follows: TGTGCCAGCACCTTCCGGGCGCCCGTTTATGGCTACACCTTC. It codes for CASTFRAPVYGYTF.

The table lists this clonotype with many counts. The chain has TRBV12-3 or TRBV12-4 and TRBJ1-5, with D unclear. This CDR3 region has 13 residues. V lost 5 bases and J lost 0, with 5 bases in between. The DNA of the CDR3 is TGTGCCAGCAGTCCCCTTAGCAATCAGCCCCAGCATTTT. It codes for CASSPLSNQPQHF.

This clonotype was counted only a few times. The V and J genes are TRBV5-1 and TRBJ1-1, with D maybe TRBD1 (6 bases). CDR1 and CDR2 (germline): SGHRS, YFSETQ. Trimming stripped 4 bases from V and 3 bases from J, with 13 bases between. The length of the CDR3 is 14 residues. CDR3 residues: CASSPGGQYTEAFF. The CDR3 DNA reads TGCGCCAGCAGCCCGGGCGGACAGTACACTGAAGCTTTCTTT.

The gene calls are TRBV2 and TRBJ2-1; D unclear. Germline loops: CDR1 SNHLY, CDR2 FYNNEI. Between the trimmed V and J ends, which lost 6 bases and 4 bases, there was a span of 4 bases. The CDR3 is 11 residues long. The CDR3 DNA reads as TGTGCCAGCAGGGGGTACAATGAGCAGTTCTTC. Protein sequence: CASRGYNEQFF.

This chain connects TRBV4-3 to TRBJ2-3, with 7 bases fitting TRBD2. This CDR3 is 17 amino acids long. Trimming at V came to 0 bases and at J to 0 bases, leaving 6 bases not matched to a gene. In germline, CDR1 is LGHNA, CDR2 YSLEER. Written as DNA, the CDR3 is TGCGCCAGCAGCCAAGATCTAGCGGTCTCTAGCACAGATACGCAGTATTTT. As protein: CASSQDLAVSSTDTQYF.

This clonotype turned up a few times. The chain combines TRBV2 with TRBJ1-5; 8 nucleotides line up with TRBD1. The CDR3 is 15 amino acids. Germline CDR1 and CDR2: SNHLY and FYNNEI. Unmatched junction bases numbered 3, after V lost 5 bases and J lost 0 bases. CDR3 sequence: CASSQGAGSNQPQHF. The CDR3 DNA follows: TGTGCCAGCAGTCAGGGGGCCGGTAGCAATCAGCCCCAGCATTTT.

This clonotype was seen a handful of times. The chain joins TRBV9 to TRBJ1-2; tentatively, D is TRBD1 (5 bases). This CDR3 has 15 amino acids. Germline CDR1 is SGDLS and CDR2 is YYNGEE. The V and J ends lost 0 bases and 2 bases respectively, with 11 bases between them. CDR3 DNA sequence: TGTGCCAGCAGCGTAGTTCCAGGGACCAACTATGGCTACACCTTC. Protein product: CASSVVPGTNYGYTF.

The chain is built from TRBV6-6 and TRBJ1-5; no definite D call. The CDR3 runs 16 residues. Per the germline V gene, CDR1 is MNHNY and CDR2 is SVGAGI (reference sequence). V shed 6 bases and J shed 3 bases, with 18 bases lying between them. CDR3 sequence reads: CASSNPIGPNNQPQHF. In DNA, the CDR3 is TGTGCCAGCAGCAACCCGATCGGGCCGAACAATCAGCCCCAGCATTTT.

CDR3 region: CASSLFNSQETQYF. CDR3 nucleotides: TGTGCCAGCAGCTTATTCAACAGCCAAGAGACCCAGTACTTC. The chain uses TRBV7-2 and TRBJ2-5; D ambiguous. This CDR3 region has 14 residues. V dropped 2 bases and J dropped 1 base, with 8 bases sitting between them. Germline-derived CDR1 and CDR2 are SGHTA and FQGNSA.

This clonotype was recorded once. The chain couples TRBV4-1 to TRBJ2-3; 10 bases agree with TRBD1. Trimming at V came to 3 bases and at J to 5 bases, leaving 8 bases not matched to a gene. This CDR3 has 16 residues. The germline V gene has CDR1 MGHRA and CDR2 YSYEKL. The CDR3 region is CASSHLGQGVEDTQYF. CDR3 bases: TGCGCCAGCAGCCATCTCGGACAGGGGGTTGAAGATACGCAGTATTTT.

In its sample, this clonotype was seen a few times. This chain joins TRBV5-8 and TRBJ2-5; possible D gene TRBD2, 5 bases. There are 15 residues in the CDR3. Germline lookup yields CDR1 SGHTS and CDR2 YDEGEE. V was cut by 2 bases and J by 4 bases, with 15 bases left in between. In nucleotides, the CDR3 is TGTGCCAGCAGCTTAACGTTCCAACGGGGAGAGACCCAGTACTTC. Translated: CASSLTFQRGETQYF.

This clonotype was seen only a few times. The chain carries TRBV7-2 and TRBJ2-1; the D gene is possibly TRBD2 (6 bases). The CDR3 sequence is 15 residues long. CDR1 is SGHTA and CDR2 is FQGNSA in the germline V gene. With 2 bases removed from V and 3 bases from J, the gap between germline ends came to 11 bases. The CDR3 sequence is CASSLFGGSYNEQFF. CDR3 DNA sequence: TGTGCCAGCAGCTTATTTGGGGGGAGCTACAATGAGCAGTTCTTC.